This passage covers 7 T cell receptor beta chains from one sample sequenced in a study of cytomegalovirus exposure and HLA in healthy donors. PCR employed 60 Vbeta and 13 Jbeta primers. Sequenced by immunoSEQ multiplex PCR; TCRdb stores in-frame clones only, minus some. The sample has roughly 40,000 clones; the top ten hold 1% to 1.5%. The sequenced material came from PBMCs. These receptors came from a young man in good health and CMV-seronegative.

The genes are TRBV4-3 and TRBJ2-3; 15 bases match TRBD2. This CDR3 is built from 18 residues. Germline V CDR1 and CDR2: LGHNA, YSLEER. With 0 bases clipped from V and 5 bases from J, the junction kept 6 bases outside the gene matches. CDR3: CASSQDLGLAGGGDTQYF. CDR3 sequence (DNA): TGCGCCAGCAGCCAAGATCTGGGACTAGCGGGAGGTGGAGATACGCAGTATTTT.

V and J are TRBV7-9 and TRBJ2-7; 7 nucleotides line up with TRBD1. Per germline, CDR1 SEHNR and CDR2 FQNEAQ (reference sequence). This CDR3 comprises 12 residues. Losses at the gene ends were 6 bases for V and 5 bases for J; bases not matched to a gene: 4. The CDR3 DNA reads as TGTGCCAGCAGTCCAACAGGGGACGAGCAGTACTTC. Amino acids: CASSPTGDEQYF. Together with reference TRBV7-9 and TRBJ2-7, the CDR3 gives the full variable domain: DTGVSQNPRHKITKRGQNVTFRCDPISEHNRLYWYRQTLGQGPEFLTYFQNEAQLEKSRLLSDRFSAERPKGSFSTLEIQRTEQGDSAMYLCASSPTGDEQYFGPGTRLTVT.

This sequence joins TRBV30 and TRBJ2-7, with TRBD1 as a possible D gene (6 bases). Germline CDR1 GTSNPN, CDR2 SVGIG (reference sequence). V was clipped by 2 bases and J by 2 bases, with 25 bases between them. CDR3 length: 18 amino acids. CDR3 sequence reads: CAWSTPFLTGSFTYEQYF. The CDR3 bases are TGTGCCTGGAGTACCCCGTTCCTCACAGGGAGCTTTACCTACGAGCAGTACTTC.

The chain is built from TRBV2 and TRBJ2-2; weak D call: TRBD1 (6 bases). Trimming removed 6 bases at V and 3 bases at J, with 17 bases between. The CDR3 is 16 residues long. Germline values: CDR1 SNHLY, CDR2 FYNNEI. This chain's CDR3 is CASSPTGTRDTGELFF. CDR3 sequence (DNA): TGTGCCAGCAGCCCTACAGGGACGCGGGACACCGGGGAGCTGTTTTTT.

The genes are TRBV6-5 and TRBJ1-1; 8 bases line up with TRBD1. The CDR3 is 15 residues long. The J segment lost 6 bases and the V segment lost 2 bases, leaving 8 bases of the junction unmatched. Germline CDR1 is MNHEY and CDR2 is SVGAGI. This chain's CDR3 is CASSYEAGGWPEAFF. DNA of the CDR3: TGTGCCAGCAGTTACGAGGCAGGGGGCTGGCCTGAAGCTTTCTTT.

The V gene is TRBV19, the J gene TRBJ2-7, with D maybe TRBD1 (5 bases). This CDR3 has 12 residues. V lost 3 bases to trimming and J lost 12 bases, with 15 bases between them. The germline CDR1 and CDR2 sequences are LNHDA and SQIVND (reference sequence). CDR3: CASSISGQGMYF. In DNA, the CDR3 is TGTGCCAGTAGTATCTCCGGGCAGGGTATGTACTTC.

The chain recombines TRBV5-6 with TRBJ1-6; the D gene is possibly TRBD1 (5 bases). Trimming stripped 0 bases from V and 7 bases from J, with 11 bases between. Germline CDR1 and CDR2: SGHDT and YYEEEE. The CDR3 totals 15 residues. The CDR3 spells CASSLARGGNSPLHF. CDR3 DNA sequence: TGTGCCAGCAGCTTGGCACGGGGGGGGAATTCACCCCTCCACTTT.